This T cell receptor beta chain is from a study of Graves' ophthalmopathy and Graves' hyperthyroidism. Amplifying from RNA transcripts, the study obtained TCR beta CDR3 regions. Amplification began with first-round RT-PCR using HTBI primers, then second-round multiplex PCR was performed. TCRdb reprocessed the multiplex PCR reads via MiXCR and lists one record per CDR3 protein. The profile shows 300,000 to 400,000 distinct CDR3 sequences, roughly 17% of them singletons. This CDR3 has 13 amino acids. With V trimmed by 6 bases and J by 4 bases, 2 bases remained unmatched. This chain links TRBV12-3 or TRBV12-4 with TRBJ2-7; TRBD2 aligns across 11 bases. Sequenced: peripheral blood. The TCR was taken from an adult man with Graves' ophthalmopathy. CDR3: CASRPSGRYEQYF. The DNA for the CDR3 is TGTGCCAGCAGGCCTAGCGGGAGGTACGAGCAGTACTTC.